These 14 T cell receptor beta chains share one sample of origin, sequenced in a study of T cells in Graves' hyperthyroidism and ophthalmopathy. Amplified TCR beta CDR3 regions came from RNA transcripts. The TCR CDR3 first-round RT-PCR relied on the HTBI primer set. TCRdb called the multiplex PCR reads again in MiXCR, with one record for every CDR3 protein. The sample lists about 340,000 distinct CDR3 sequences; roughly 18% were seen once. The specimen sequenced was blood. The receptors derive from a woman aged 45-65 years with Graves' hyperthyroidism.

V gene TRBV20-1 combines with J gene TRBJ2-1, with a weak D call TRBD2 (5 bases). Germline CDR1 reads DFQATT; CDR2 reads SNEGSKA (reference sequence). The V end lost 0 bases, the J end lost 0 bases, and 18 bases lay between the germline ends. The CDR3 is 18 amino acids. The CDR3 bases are TGCAGTGCTAGAGAGGAGGAGGTCTACTTAGGCTCCTACAATGAGCAGTTCTTC. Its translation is CSAREEEVYLGSYNEQFF.

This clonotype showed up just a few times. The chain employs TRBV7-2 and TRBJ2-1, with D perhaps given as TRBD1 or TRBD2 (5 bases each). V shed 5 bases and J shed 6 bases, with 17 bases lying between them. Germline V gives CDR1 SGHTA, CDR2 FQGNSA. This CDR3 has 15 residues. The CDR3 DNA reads TGTGCCAGCAGCCCCGGGCCAACGGGGACCAATGAGCAGTTCTTC. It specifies CASSPGPTGTNEQFF. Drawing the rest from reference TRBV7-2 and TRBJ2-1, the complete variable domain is GAGVSQSPSNKVTEKGKDVELRCDPISGHTALYWYRQSLGQGLEFLIYFQGNSAPDKSGLPSDRFSAERTGGSVSTLTIQRTQQEDSAVYLCASSPGPTGTNEQFFGPGTRLTVL.

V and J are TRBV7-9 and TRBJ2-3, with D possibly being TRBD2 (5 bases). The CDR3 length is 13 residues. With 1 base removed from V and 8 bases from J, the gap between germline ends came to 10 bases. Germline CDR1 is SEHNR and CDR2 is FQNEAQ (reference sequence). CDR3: CASSLGHRGTQYF. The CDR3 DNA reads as TGTGCCAGCAGCTTAGGGCACCGGGGTACGCAGTATTTT.

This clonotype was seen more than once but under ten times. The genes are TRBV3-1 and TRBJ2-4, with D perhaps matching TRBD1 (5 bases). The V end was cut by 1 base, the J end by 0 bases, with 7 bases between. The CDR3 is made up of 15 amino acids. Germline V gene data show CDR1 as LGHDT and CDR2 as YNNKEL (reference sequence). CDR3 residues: CASSQGGLAKNIQYF. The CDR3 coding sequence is TGTGCCAGCAGCCAAGGGGGCCTAGCCAAAAACATTCAGTACTTC. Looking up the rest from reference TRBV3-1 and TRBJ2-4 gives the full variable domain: DTAVSQTPKYLVTQMGNDKSIKCEQNLGHDTMYWYKQDSKKFLKIMFSYNNKELIINETVPNRFSPKSPDKAHLNLHINSLELGDSAVYFCASSQGGLAKNIQYFGAGTRLSVL.

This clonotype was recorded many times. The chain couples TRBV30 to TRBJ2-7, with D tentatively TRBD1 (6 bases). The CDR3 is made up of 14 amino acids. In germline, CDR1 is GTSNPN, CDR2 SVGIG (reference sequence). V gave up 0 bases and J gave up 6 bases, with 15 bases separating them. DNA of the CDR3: TGTGCCTGGAGTGTTGGGGGCTCCAGGGGCGAGCAGTACTTC. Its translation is CAWSVGGSRGEQYF.

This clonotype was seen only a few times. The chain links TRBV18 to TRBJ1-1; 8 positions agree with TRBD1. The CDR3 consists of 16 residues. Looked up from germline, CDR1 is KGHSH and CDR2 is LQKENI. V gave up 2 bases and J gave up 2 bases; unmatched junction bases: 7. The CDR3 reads CASSPNRQGTNTEAFF. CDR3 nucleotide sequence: TGTGCCAGCTCACCAAACCGACAGGGGACTAACACTGAAGCTTTCTTT.

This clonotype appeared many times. The CDR3 coding sequence is TGTGCCAGCAGTCTCACGGAGGTTAACTATGGCTACACCTTC. It encodes CASSLTEVNYGYTF. The chain is built from TRBV12-3 or TRBV12-4 and TRBJ1-2; the D is unclear. V was shortened by 5 bases and J by 1 base, with 11 bases between the two germline ends. The CDR3 extends over 14 amino acids.

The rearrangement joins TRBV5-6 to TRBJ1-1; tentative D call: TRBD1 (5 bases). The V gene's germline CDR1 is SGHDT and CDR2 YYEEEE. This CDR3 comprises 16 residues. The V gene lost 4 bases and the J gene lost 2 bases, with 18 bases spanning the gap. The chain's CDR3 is CASSETWDRLNTEAFF. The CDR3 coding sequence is TGTGCCAGCAGCGAAACCTGGGACCGCCTAAACACTGAAGCTTTCTTT. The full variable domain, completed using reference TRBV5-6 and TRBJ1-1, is DAGVTQSPTHLIKTRGQQVTLRCSPKSGHDTVSWYQQALGQGPQFIFQYYEEEERQRGNFPDRFSGHQFPNYSSELNVNALLLGDSALYLCASSETWDRLNTEAFFGQGTRLTVV.

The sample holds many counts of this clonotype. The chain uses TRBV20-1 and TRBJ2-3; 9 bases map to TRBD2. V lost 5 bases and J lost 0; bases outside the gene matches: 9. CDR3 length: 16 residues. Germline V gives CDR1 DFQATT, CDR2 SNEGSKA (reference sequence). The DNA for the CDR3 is TGCAGTGCTGGAATATTTAGCGGGAGTAGCACAGATACGCAGTATTTT. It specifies CSAGIFSGSSTDTQYF.

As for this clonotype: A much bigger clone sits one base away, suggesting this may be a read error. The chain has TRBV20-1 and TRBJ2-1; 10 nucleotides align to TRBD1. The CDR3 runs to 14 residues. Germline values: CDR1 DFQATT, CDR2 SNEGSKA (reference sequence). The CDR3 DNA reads TGCAGTGCTTCCGACAGGGGGCTATTGAATGAGCAGCTCTTC. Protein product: CSASDRGLLNEQLF.

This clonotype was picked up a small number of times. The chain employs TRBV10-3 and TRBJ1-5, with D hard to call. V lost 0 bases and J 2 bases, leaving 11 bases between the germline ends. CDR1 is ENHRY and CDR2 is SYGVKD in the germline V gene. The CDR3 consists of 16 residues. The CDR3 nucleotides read TGTGCCATCAGTGAGTCTGGATGGGAGGGCAATCAGCCCCAGCATTTT. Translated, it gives CAISESGWEGNQPQHF.

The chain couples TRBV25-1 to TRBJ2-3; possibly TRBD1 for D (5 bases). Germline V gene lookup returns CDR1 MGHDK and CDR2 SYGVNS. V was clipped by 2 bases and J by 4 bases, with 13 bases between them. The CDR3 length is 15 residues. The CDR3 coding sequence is TGTGCCAGCAGTGAAGGGGCAGGATTAGCAGATACGCAGTATTTT. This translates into CASSEGAGLADTQYF.

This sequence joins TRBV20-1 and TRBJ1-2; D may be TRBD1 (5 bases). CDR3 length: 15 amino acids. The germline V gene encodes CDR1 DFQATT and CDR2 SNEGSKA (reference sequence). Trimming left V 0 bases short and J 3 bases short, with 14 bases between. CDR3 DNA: TGCAGTGCTAGAGATCGTGAGGGACCATACTATGGCTACACCTTC. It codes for CSARDREGPYYGYTF.

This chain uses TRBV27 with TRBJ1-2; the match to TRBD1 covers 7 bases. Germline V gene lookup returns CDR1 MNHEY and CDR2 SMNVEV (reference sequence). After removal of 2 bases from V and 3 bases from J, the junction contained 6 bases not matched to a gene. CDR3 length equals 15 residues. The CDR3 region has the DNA TGTGCCAGCAGTTTAGTAGGACAGGCCGACTATGGCTACACCTTC. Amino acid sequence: CASSLVGQADYGYTF.